A selection of T cell receptor beta chains follows, all from one sample in a study of blood T cell repertoires in COVID-19. The protocol was immunoSEQ multiplex PCR, while the TCRdb copy is restricted to in-frame clones and leaves out a portion. The sample yields about 360,000 clones, more than 70% seen once. The sample taken for sequencing was peripheral blood. All receptors come from a man younger than 45 with active or convalescent COVID-19. The CDR3 runs from the conserved cysteine through the conserved F or W. D genes are given only for firm matches. Where a row states a size, it is once, few, many or the class of an expanded clone; other rows omit it.

>TRBJ1-4|-|few|TRBV2|14
TGTGCCAGCAGTAAACAGGACCGTGATGAAAAACTGTTTTTT
CASSKQDRDEKLFF
>TRBJ1-4|-|-|TRBV4-1|14
TGCGCCAGCAGCCTTCTTCGAGGGAGAGAAAAACTGTTTTTT
CASSLLRGREKLFF
>TRBJ2-7|-|-|TRBV6-5|15
TGTGCCAGCAGCAAAGCTATTCAGGGTTCCTACGAGCAGTACTTC
CASSKAIQGSYEQYF
>TRBJ1-6|-|once|TRBV24-1|15
TGTGCCACCAGTGATTTGGCGGCCGATAATTCACCCCTCCACTTT
CATSDLAADNSPLHF
>TRBJ2-4|-|-|TRBV3-1/TRBV3-2|16
TGTGCCAGCAGCCCTTACAGGAGTCCGGCCAAAAACATTCAGTACTTC
CASSPYRSPAKNIQYF
>TRBJ1-2|-|-|TRBV2|14
TGTGCCAGCAGCCGGGGGGTGGCTAACTATGGCTACACCTTC
CASSRGVANYGYTF
>TRBJ1-5|TRBD1|-|TRBV28|17
TGTGCCAGCAGTTTATCGGGACAGGGAGGGTTCGATCGGCCCCAGCATTTT
CASSLSGQGGFDRPQHF
>TRBJ2-7|TRBD2|-|TRBV5-1|13
TGCGCCAGCAGCTTTTTTCTAGCGGGAGAACAGTACTTC
CASSFFLAGEQYF
>TRBJ1-2|TRBD1|-|TRBV3-1/TRBV3-2|17
TGTGCCAGCAGCCCAAGATCCCTCCAGGGGGCCTCCTATGGCTACACCTTC
CASSPRSLQGASYGYTF
>TRBJ1-4|-|-|TRBV28|13
TGTGCCAGCCTTCCATCCGGGGGGGAAAAACTGTTTTTT
CASLPSGGEKLFF
>TRBJ1-6|-|-|TRBV18|15
TGTGCCAGCTCACCATCGGGGGGCCATAATTCACCCCTCCACTTT
CASSPSGGHNSPLHF
>TRBJ1-2|-|-|TRBV10-2|18
TGCGCCAGCAGTGAGTACAGGGCGCCTAAAGGAAATAACTATGGCTACACCTTC
CASSEYRAPKGNNYGYTF
>TRBJ2-1|TRBD2|-|TRBV7-2|19
TGTGCCAGCAGCTTAGACCCTAGCGGGAGCCCCCCCTCGTTCAATGAGCAGTTCTTC
CASSLDPSGSPPSFNEQFF
>TRBJ2-7|TRBD1|-|TRBV7-9|15
TGTGCCAGCAGCTTAGGCACGACAGGGACATACGAGCAGTACTTC
CASSLGTTGTYEQYF
>TRBJ1-6|-|-|TRBV28|17
TGTGCCAGCAGTCTTAGATCCCTTGGTCTGTATAATTCACCCCTCCACTTT
CASSLRSLGLYNSPLHF
>TRBJ1-4|-|-|TRBV6-1|15
TGTGCCAGCAGTGAACCGACAGGACCCTACGAAAAACTGTTTTTT
CASSEPTGPYEKLFF
>TRBJ2-7|TRBD2|-|TRBV28|15
TGTGCCAGCAGTTCTTTAGGACTAGAAAACTACGAGCAGTACTTC
CASSSLGLENYEQYF
>TRBJ1-4|TRBD1|few|TRBV5-1|15
TGCGCCAGCAGCTTGGGGACAGGGATCAATGAAAAACTGTTTTTT
CASSLGTGINEKLFF
>TRBJ2-2|-|-|TRBV6-6|12
TGTGCCAGCAGTCCGACTAGCGGGGAGCTGTTTTTT
CASSPTSGELFF
>TRBJ1-3|-|-|TRBV4-1|18
TGCGCCAGCAGCCAAGGAAGTGCAGGTTCTATCTCTGGAAACACCATATATTTT
CASSQGSAGSISGNTIYF
>TRBJ2-5|TRBD2|-|TRBV4-1|15
TGCGCCAGCAGCCAAGATTGGAGCGGGGGGGAGACCCAGTACTTC
CASSQDWSGGETQYF
>TRBJ1-1|TRBD1|-|TRBV7-9|17
TGTGCCAGCAGCTTGCCGGGACAGGGAAGAGTGGAGACTGAAGCTTTCTTT
CASSLPGQGRVETEAFF
>TRBJ2-3|TRBD2|-|TRBV28|16
TGTGCCAGCAGTTTATGGGAAGGTGGTTCTAGCGGGGGCCAGTATTTT
CASSLWEGGSSGGQYF
>TRBJ2-7|TRBD1|-|TRBV11-3|15
TGTGCCAGCAGTTTTTCGACAGGGCCGACCTACGAGCAGTACTTC
CASSFSTGPTYEQYF
>TRBJ2-1|TRBD2|-|TRBV9|14
TGTGCCAGCGGCCACGGGGCGGGGGGGATTGAGCAGTTCTTC
CASGHGAGGIEQFF
>TRBJ2-1|TRBD1|-|TRBV29-1|14
TGCAGCGTAGCGGGACAGGGGAAGTTGGATGAGCAGTTCTTC
CSVAGQGKLDEQFF
>TRBJ2-1|-|-|TRBV28|15
TGTGCCAGCATTGACGGCCGGGACTTACACAATGAGCAGTTCTTC
CASIDGRDLHNEQFF
>TRBJ2-3|TRBD1|-|TRBV7-2|15
TGTGCCAGCAGCTGGACAGGTACCTTGGCAGATACGCAGTATTTT
CASSWTGTLADTQYF
>TRBJ1-4|TRBD1|-|TRBV7-8|14
TGTGCCAGCAGACTCCGGACAGGGAATGAAAAACTGTTTTTT
CASRLRTGNEKLFF
>TRBJ2-1|TRBD2|-|TRBV7-3|13
TGTGCCAGCAGCTTAATGGGCGGGGGTGAGCAGTTCTTC
CASSLMGGGEQFF
>TRBJ2-7|-|-|TRBV25-1|15
TGTGCCAGCAGTGACGGGGTCGGGGGTTCCTACGAGCAGTACTTC
CASSDGVGGSYEQYF
>TRBJ2-5|TRBD2|-|TRBV24-1|16
TGTGCCACCAGTGACCCCCTGGCGGGGGGGATGGAGACCCAGTACTTC
CATSDPLAGGMETQYF
>TRBJ2-2|TRBD2|-|TRBV7-2|19
TGTGCCAGCAGCTTAGATTCGGCGGGTAGCGGGGGGGCCGCCGGGGAGCTGTTTTTT
CASSLDSAGSGGAAGELFF
>TRBJ2-7|TRBD1|-|TRBV7-9|12
TGTGCCAGCAGCTACAGGGGGTACGAGCAGTACTTC
CASSYRGYEQYF
>TRBJ1-2|-|-|TRBV2|11
TGTGCCAGCAGTGTCCGACAGTCCGTTACCTTC
CASSVRQSVTF
>TRBJ2-3|-|-|TRBV5-4|16
TGTGCCAGCAGCTTGAAGGTATCAGGGGGCACAGATACGCAGTATTTT
CASSLKVSGGTDTQYF
>TRBJ2-2|-|few|TRBV7-3|16
TGTGCCAGCAGCCCAACCGGGTCCTTAGGGGCCGGGGAGCTGTTTTTT
CASSPTGSLGAGELFF
>TRBJ1-1|-|-|TRBV4-3|15
TGCGCCAGCAGCCAAGATACATTATCGGGCACTGAAGCTTTCTTT
CASSQDTLSGTEAFF
>TRBJ2-6|TRBD2|-|TRBV7-3|17
TGTGCCAGCAGCTTTCTGCCGGGGGGGCCTGGGGCCAACGTCCTGACTTTC
CASSFLPGGPGANVLTF
>TRBJ2-7|TRBD2|-|TRBV4-1|15
TGCGCCAGCAGCCAAACCGGGACTAGCGGCTACGAGCAGTACTTC
CASSQTGTSGYEQYF
>TRBJ2-1|-|-|TRBV19|15
TGTGCCAGTAGTATCCTGGGCACACCATACAATGAGCAGTTCTTC
CASSILGTPYNEQFF
>TRBJ2-7|-|-|TRBV6-2/TRBV6-3|14
TGTGCCAGCAGTTACTCTATCCTAGCCCACGAGCAGTACTTC
CASSYSILAHEQYF
>TRBJ1-1|-|-|TRBV5-1|14
TGCGCCAGCAGCTTGGTACAGAAGAACACTGAAGCTTTCTTT
CASSLVQKNTEAFF
>TRBJ1-1|-|-|TRBV19|11
TGTGCCAGTACCAGGAACACTGAAGCTTTCTTT
CASTRNTEAFF
>TRBJ2-7|-|-|TRBV5-1|13
TGCGCCAGCAGCAATGGACAATTCTACGAGCAGTACTTC
CASSNGQFYEQYF
>TRBJ1-2|TRBD1|-|TRBV13|14
TGTGCCAGCAGTACCTACAGGGGGAACTATGGCTACACCTTC
CASSTYRGNYGYTF
>TRBJ2-2|TRBD1|-|TRBV7-6|15
TGTGCCAGCAGCTTGGGGACAGGGCGGACCGGGGAGCTGTTTTTT
CASSLGTGRTGELFF
>TRBJ1-3|-|-|TRBV18|16
TGTGCCAGCTCACCTGTTAGAGGGCCCTTTGGAAACACCATATATTTT
CASSPVRGPFGNTIYF
>TRBJ2-2|TRBD2|-|TRBV19|11
TGTGCCACCTCTGGCGGCGGGAGTTTGTTTTTT
CATSGGGSLFF
>TRBJ1-6|-|-|TRBV2|16
TGTGCCAGCAGTGAAGGCAGAACCCCCTATAATTCACCCCTCCACTTT
CASSEGRTPYNSPLHF
>TRBJ2-2|-|-|TRBV4-3|17
TGCGCCAGCAGCCAAGAGGCTGAGCGGCCGAACACCGGGGAGCTGTTTTTT
CASSQEAERPNTGELFF
>TRBJ2-5|TRBD2|-|TRBV4-1|15
TGCGCCAGCAGCCCGGGACTAGCGGGGCGGGAGACCCAGTACTTC
CASSPGLAGRETQYF
>TRBJ2-7|-|-|TRBV7-8|15
TGTGCCAGCAGCCGAGACGGGACTGGCTCCTACGAGCAGTACTTC
CASSRDGTGSYEQYF
>TRBJ1-1|-|-|TRBV6-5|16
TGTGCCAGCAGTTACTCCCAGGTGCTGCCGCTCGCTGAAGCTTTCTTT
CASSYSQVLPLAEAFF
>TRBJ2-7|-|-|TRBV5-4|15
TGTGCCAGCAGCTTGGACACCACCGTAACCTACGAGCAGTACTTC
CASSLDTTVTYEQYF